The T cell receptor (beta chain) under discussion was sequenced for a study of CD8 T cells in ankylosing spondylitis. General study findings and limits: Matched ankylosing spondylitis synovial fluid reportedly showed significant enrichment of disease-linked clones. Prior work had noted some motif variants in reactive arthritis blood and synovial fluid.

CDR3 length: 14 residues. Unmatched junction bases numbered 11, after V lost 6 bases and J lost 4 bases. The germline gives CDR1 DFQATT, CDR2 SNEGSKA (reference sequence). This clonotype has ten or more counts. Its antigen is undetermined. 5'-RACE, quantitative and with molecular barcodes, yielded the TCR beta libraries. TCRdb reanalysed the 5' RACE reads using MiXCR and keeps one entry per CDR3 protein. The sample lists a few hundred thousand distinct CDR3 sequences, roughly a tenth occurring once. V gene TRBV20-1 combines with J gene TRBJ1-2; 7 positions agree with TRBD1. The origin of this receptor is a male donor with ankylosing spondylitis or in good health (not recorded which). Source material: blood, either unsorted or a sorted T cell fraction (not recorded which). Here the CDR3 DNA reads TGCAGTGCCATACCTCCCGGACAGGTCTATGGCTACACCTTC. Translated: CSAIPPGQVYGYTF.